This T cell receptor beta chain was documented in a study of blood T cell repertoires in COVID-19. About the study: Italy, Spain and the United States were the sources of the convalescent and acute COVID-19 samples. T cells, B-cell-depleted T cells, or PBMCs supplied cDNA or gDNA.

Authors' processing steps: Amplifying reference gene primers gave estimates of nucleated cell counts. TCRdb keeps only in-frame clones here, not all; method: immunoSEQ multiplex PCR. Clone size and V and J calls were adopted from that table, with D and trimming inferred from the DNA. The sample includes roughly 26,000 clones, less than 85% of them seen just once. Germline V gives CDR1 SGHAT, CDR2 FQNNGV. This CDR3 is 14 amino acids long. Trimming stripped 3 bases from V and 4 bases from J, with 10 bases between. The chain carries TRBV11-2 and TRBJ1-3; D is possibly TRBD1 (5 bases). Source material: peripheral blood. The sequence was collected from a human donor in a cohort sampled during active COVID-19. In DNA, the CDR3 is TGTGCCAGCAGCTTCGGGGGGTCAGGAAACACCATATATTTT. Amino acid sequence: CASSFGGSGNTIYF.